The source of this TCR beta chain is a study of early T cells in non-severe SARS-CoV-2 infection. TCRdb passed the 5' RACE reads through MiXCR, listing each CDR3 protein once. Of 70,000 or so distinct CDR3 sequences in the sample, approximately 11% were seen once. CDR3 length equals 14 residues. CDR1 and CDR2 from the germline V gene are ENHRY and SYGVKD. V lost 0 bases, J lost 6 bases, and 11 bases lay in between. The clonotype originates from an adult who was a healthcare worker with PCR-confirmed SARS-CoV-2 infection or an uninfected control (not recorded which). The chain carries TRBV10-3 and TRBJ1-1; D might be TRBD1 (5 bases). Sequencing was carried out using whole blood. As DNA, the CDR3 is TGTGCCATCAGTGAGTCGGGGGAAGATTCTGAAGCTTTCTTT. It specifies CAISESGEDSEAFF.